The present entry profiles one TCR beta chain with its context. Its antigen remains undetermined. No base quality values were provided; no much bigger clone lies one nucleotide off. This sample stems from a study of T cell changes during pregnancy in multiple sclerosis (dated by TCRdb to the late 2010s). For context, the study as a whole: Changes in the T cell repertoire over the course of pregnancy were examined in this study in women with multiple sclerosis.

Trimming removed 4 bases from V and 4 bases from J; the gene matches leave 8 bases unexplained. The CDR3 holds 17 amino acids from the cysteine to the phenylalanine. Solely the CDR3 DNA is kept, with 51 bases framed from the first base. For CDR1 and CDR2, the germline V gene lists SGHDT and YYEEEE. To prepare the library, the immunoSEQ multiplex PCR assay was applied. TCRdb mirrors the immuneACCESS table, restricted to in-frame sequences. Some clones are absent from its copies; in checked studies, under half trace to an unresolved V gene, and the reason for the others is unknown. For this sample the table gives some 40,000 clones, of which almost 90% were detected only once. The ten largest clones add up to around 4.7% of the sample.

The chain is encoded by TRBV5-6 joined to TRBJ2-2, and 12 bases in between align with TRBD2. The TCR sequence derives from a female donor in good health, enrolled as a control in a pregnancy study. The sample consisted of peripheral blood, taken in the second trimester of pregnancy. The nucleotide sequence reads TGTGCCAGCAGCCCGCGAACTAGCGGGAGGATCACCGGGGAGCTGTTTTTT. This codes for CASSPRTSGRITGELFF.